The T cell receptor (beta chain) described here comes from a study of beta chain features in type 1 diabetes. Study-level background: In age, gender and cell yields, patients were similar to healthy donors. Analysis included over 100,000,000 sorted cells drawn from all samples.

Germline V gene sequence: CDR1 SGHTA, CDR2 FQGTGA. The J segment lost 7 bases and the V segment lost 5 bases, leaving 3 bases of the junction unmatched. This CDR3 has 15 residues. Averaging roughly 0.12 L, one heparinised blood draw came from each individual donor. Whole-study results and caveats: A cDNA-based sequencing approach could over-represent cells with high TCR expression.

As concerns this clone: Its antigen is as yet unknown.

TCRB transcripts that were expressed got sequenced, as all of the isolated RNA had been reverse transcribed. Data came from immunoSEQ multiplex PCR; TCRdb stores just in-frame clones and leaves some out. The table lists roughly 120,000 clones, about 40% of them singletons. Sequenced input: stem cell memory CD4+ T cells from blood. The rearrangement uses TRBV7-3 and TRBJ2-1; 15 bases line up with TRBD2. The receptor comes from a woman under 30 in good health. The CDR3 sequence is CASSRGLAGGNEQFF. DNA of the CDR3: TGTGCCAGCAGCCGAGGACTAGCGGGAGGGAATGAGCAGTTCTTC.